This T cell receptor (beta chain) was sequenced during a study of blood T cell repertoires in COVID-19. Looking at the study overall: There were acute and convalescent COVID-19 samples, and they came from the United States, Italy and Spain. The analysed material was cDNA or gDNA that came from T cells, B-cell-depleted T cells, or PBMCs.

CDR3 size: 12 residues. V dropped 6 bases and J dropped 7 bases, with 12 bases sitting between them. As originally analysed: Amplification from reference gene primers served as the basis for estimated nucleated cell counts. Only in-frame clones appear in the TCRdb table, and some are missing; sequencing was by immunoSEQ multiplex PCR. V and J calls and clone size are as listed in that table; D and trimming were resolved from the DNA. The data contain some 200,000 clones, 80% to 90% of them singletons. This clone was found once. This clonotype originated in a woman older than 75 with acute or convalescent COVID-19. V usage is TRBV12-3 or TRBV12-4 and J usage is TRBJ1-1, with D possibly being TRBD1 (5 bases). Sequencing was carried out using peripheral blood. This CDR3 is CASRKDRYEAFF. DNA of the CDR3: TGTGCCAGCAGGAAAGACAGATATGAAGCTTTCTTT.